A selection of T cell receptor beta chains follows, all from one sample in a study of blood T cell repertoires in COVID-19. Profiling relied on immunoSEQ multiplex PCR, and the TCRdb table lists in-frame clones only, not all of them. The sample lists about 97,000 clones, about nine tenths occurring once. Sequencing was carried out using peripheral blood. The receptor set was obtained from a woman aged 50 to 60 with COVID-19, enrolled during active disease. CDR3s leave out the opening cysteine and the closing phenylalanine or tryptophan.

>TRBV5-4|TRBJ2-5|12
ASSSTGIQETQY
>TRBV5-4|TRBJ1-6|13
ASSLVGVENSPLH
>TRBV19|TRBJ1-2|14
ASSIASDIANYGYT
>TRBV11-2|TRBJ2-5|12
ASSVWTGQETQY
>TRBV7-3|TRBJ2-7|12
ASSIGTPPGEQY
>TRBV7-9|TRBJ1-2|12
ASSFGTDNYGYT
>TRBV19|TRBJ1-2|11
ASDSSSNYGYT
>TRBV6-2/TRBV6-3|TRBJ1-3|12
ASSYKSSGNTIY
>TRBV12-3/TRBV12-4|TRBJ2-7|11
ASSRRLEVEQY
>TRBV12-5|TRBJ2-1|10
ASGLTHNEQF
>TRBV5-1|TRBJ2-7|13
ASSLGTGSSYEQY
>TRBV19|TRBJ2-2|14
ASSPRTGGATGELF
>TRBV2|TRBJ1-2|13
ASSARGAPSYGYT
>TRBV5-1|TRBJ2-3|14
ASSSWTGGFTDTQY
>TRBV2|TRBJ2-3|14
ASKGLAAPRGDTQY
>TRBV21-1|TRBJ2-3|15
ASSKGYAGGIPDTQY
>TRBV14|TRBJ1-6|9
ASSREAGLH
>TRBV14|TRBJ1-2|13
ASSSRQDWGYGYT
>TRBV30|TRBJ1-1|15
AWSVMGQGARNTEAF
>TRBV28|TRBJ1-2|11
ASRPDRRYGYT
>TRBV19|TRBJ1-4|12
ASSMAGGNEKLF
>TRBV9|TRBJ1-6|15
ASSPSGPSSYNSPLH
>TRBV6-1|TRBJ2-3|13
ASSEGRVSTDTQY
>TRBV28|TRBJ2-3|13
ASGLSGSLTDTQY
>TRBV6-4|TRBJ2-2|12
ASSDTGGTGELF
>TRBV7-2|TRBJ2-7|13
ASSLSGTSSYEQY
>TRBV19|TRBJ1-1|11
ASSIRGPDKAF
>TRBV10-3|TRBJ2-2|13
AIREQGIGTGELF
>TRBV24-1|TRBJ2-3|14
ATSDTLAGEQHTQY
>TRBV3-1/TRBV3-2|TRBJ2-5|12
ASSQAPLSETQY
>TRBV7-2|TRBJ1-5|12
ASSSQGVDQPQH
>TRBV7-9|TRBJ1-3|13
ASSQGQLYGNTIY
>TRBV7-3|TRBJ2-5|12
ASSYQGGEETQY
>TRBV7-9|TRBJ1-5|14
ASSWSIGTGAQPQH
>TRBV28|TRBJ2-7|12
ASSFTEPLYEQY
>TRBV5-4|TRBJ2-3|15
ASSLGTGGVGTDTQY
>TRBV9|TRBJ1-1|11
ASSVAPGSSAF
>TRBV12-3/TRBV12-4|TRBJ1-5|11
ASSRQEAQPQH
>TRBV11-2|TRBJ2-1|12
ASSLGLASNEQF
>TRBV7-9|TRBJ2-1|14
ASSPGSGSGDNEQF
>TRBV7-2|TRBJ2-7|9
ASSLTGEQY
>TRBV24-1|TRBJ2-5|13
ATSDPESGMETQY
>TRBV6-5|TRBJ2-3|13
ASSLGQGRPDTQY
>TRBV28|TRBJ2-1|14
ASSLTAGEIYNEQF
>TRBV6-1|TRBJ1-3|13
ASSDLLGQGNTIY
>TRBV11-2|TRBJ2-5|11
ASSPLALETQY
>TRBV4-3|TRBJ1-2|13
ASSQGTGANYGYT